The following is a T cell receptor (delta chain) sequence with its context. Germline V gene sequence: CDR1 TVYSNPD, CDR2 GDNSRS (reference sequence). This CDR3 is 21 amino acids long. The ends lost 4 bases at V and 2 bases at J; junction bases unmatched: 28. The data stem from a study of gamma-delta T cells after stem cell transplantation. TCRdb re-called clones from the RT-PCR reads using CATT. The sample contains some 4,500 delta-chain clones, 16% of which appear only once. The clonotype originates from a human donor. It is not recorded whose cells these are; they may come from a transplant donor. The sample comprised gamma-delta T cells. The rearrangement links TRDV3 to TRDJ1, with 10 bases fitting TRDD3. CDR3 DNA: TGTGCCTCACAACCCCTCCGCCTTCGCGAAAACGTACTGGGGGATACCGATAAACTCATCTTT. This sequence encodes CASQPLRLRENVLGDTDKLIF. Using reference TRDV3 and TRDJ1 for the parts outside the CDR3, the full variable domain is CDKVTQSSPDQTVASGSEVVLLCTYDTVYSNPDLFWYRIRPDYSFQFVFYGDNSRSEGADFTQGRFSVKHILTQKAFHLVISPVRTEDSATYYCASQPLRLRENVLGDTDKLIFGKGTRVTVEP.